This TCR beta chain was profiled in a study of identical twins. This CDR3 comprises 13 residues. Trimming took 3 bases from V and 11 from J, leaving 11 bases between them. TCRdb analysed the 5' RACE reads with MiXCR anew, one entry per CDR3 protein. The sample lists roughly 770,000 distinct CDR3 sequences, 15% to 20% occurring once. These data were also filed under a second study, of T cells expressing NK-cell markers. That publication notes: It was sorted CD3+CD56-NKG2C+, CD3+CD56+NKG2C- and CD3+CD56+NKG2C+ T cells that provided the TCR beta repertoires. Eight donors were sequenced, of whom seven were HCMV-seropositive, while the remaining one was HCMV-seronegative. Dominant NKG2C+ clonotypes in roughly 6 donors made up about 1.0-7.0% of CD8+ T cells. Whether expanded NKG2C+ T cell clones were HCMV-specific remained unclear.

Sequencing was done on a sample of PBMCs. The chain is built from TRBV12-3 or TRBV12-4 and TRBJ1-6; weak D call: TRBD1 (6 bases). The source of this sequence is a woman in her late teens or twenties in good health. Written as DNA, the CDR3 is TGTGCCAGCAGTTTCGAGCGGGGGCCACCCCTCCACTTT. It yields the protein CASSFERGPPLHF.